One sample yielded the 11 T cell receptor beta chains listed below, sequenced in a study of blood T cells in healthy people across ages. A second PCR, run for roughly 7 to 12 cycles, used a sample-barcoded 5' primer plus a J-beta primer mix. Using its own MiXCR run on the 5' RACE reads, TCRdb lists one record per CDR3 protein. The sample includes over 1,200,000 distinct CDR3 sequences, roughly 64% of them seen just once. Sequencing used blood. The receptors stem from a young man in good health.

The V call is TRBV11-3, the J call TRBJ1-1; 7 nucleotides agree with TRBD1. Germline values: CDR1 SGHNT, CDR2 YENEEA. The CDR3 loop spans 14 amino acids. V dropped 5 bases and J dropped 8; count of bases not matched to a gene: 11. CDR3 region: CASSPNPQGREAFF. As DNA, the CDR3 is TGTGCCAGCAGCCCGAATCCACAGGGGAGGGAAGCTTTCTTT.

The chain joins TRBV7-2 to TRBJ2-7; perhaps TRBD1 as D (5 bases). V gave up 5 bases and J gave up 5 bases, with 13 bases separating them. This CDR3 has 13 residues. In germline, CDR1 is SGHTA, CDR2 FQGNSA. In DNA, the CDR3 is TGTGCCAGCAGCCATCTAGGGGCCGACGAGCAGTACTTC. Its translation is CASSHLGADEQYF. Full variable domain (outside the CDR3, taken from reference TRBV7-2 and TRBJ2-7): GAGVSQSPSNKVTEKGKDVELRCDPISGHTALYWYRQSLGQGLEFLIYFQGNSAPDKSGLPSDRFSAERTGGSVSTLTIQRTQQEDSAVYLCASSHLGADEQYFGPGTRLTVT.

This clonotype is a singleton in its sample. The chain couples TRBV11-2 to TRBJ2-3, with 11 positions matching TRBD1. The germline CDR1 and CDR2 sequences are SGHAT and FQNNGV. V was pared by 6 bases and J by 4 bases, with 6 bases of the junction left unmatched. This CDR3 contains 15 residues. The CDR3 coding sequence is TGTGCCAGCAGGTTGGGACAGGGGGAAGCAGATACGCAGTATTTT. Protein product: CASRLGQGEADTQYF. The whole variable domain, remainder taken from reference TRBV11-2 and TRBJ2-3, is EAGVAQSPRYKIIEKRQSVAFWCNPISGHATLYWYQQILGQGPKLLIQFQNNGVVDDSQLPKDRFSAERLKGVDSTLKIQPAKLEDSAVYLCASRLGQGEADTQYFGPGTRLTVL.

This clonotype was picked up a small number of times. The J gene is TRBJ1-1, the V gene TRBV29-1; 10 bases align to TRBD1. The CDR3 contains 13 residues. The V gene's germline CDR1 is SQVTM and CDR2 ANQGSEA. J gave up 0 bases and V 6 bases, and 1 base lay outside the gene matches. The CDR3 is CSVTGGMNTEAFF. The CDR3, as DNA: TGCAGCGTGACAGGGGGCATGAACACTGAAGCTTTCTTT. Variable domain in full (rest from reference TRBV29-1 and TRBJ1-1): SAVISQKPSRDICQRGTSLTIQCQVDSQVTMMFWYRQQPGQSLTLIATANQGSEATYESGFVIDKFPISRPNLTFSTLTVSNMSPEDSSIYLCSVTGGMNTEAFFGQGTRLTVV.

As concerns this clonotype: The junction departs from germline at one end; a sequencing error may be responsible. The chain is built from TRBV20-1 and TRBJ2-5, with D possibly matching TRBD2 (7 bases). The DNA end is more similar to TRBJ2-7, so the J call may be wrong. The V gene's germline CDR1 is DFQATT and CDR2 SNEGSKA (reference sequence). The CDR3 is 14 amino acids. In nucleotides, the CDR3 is TGCAGTGCAAGAGGGGGGGCCGATGCCTACGAGCAGTACTTC. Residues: CSARGGADAYEQYF.

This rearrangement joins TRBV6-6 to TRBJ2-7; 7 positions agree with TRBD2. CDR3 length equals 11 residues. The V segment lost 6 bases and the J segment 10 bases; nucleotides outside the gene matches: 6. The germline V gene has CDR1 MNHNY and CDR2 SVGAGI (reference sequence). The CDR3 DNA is TGTGCCAGCAGCCGCGGGGACTACCAGTACTTC. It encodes CASSRGDYQYF.

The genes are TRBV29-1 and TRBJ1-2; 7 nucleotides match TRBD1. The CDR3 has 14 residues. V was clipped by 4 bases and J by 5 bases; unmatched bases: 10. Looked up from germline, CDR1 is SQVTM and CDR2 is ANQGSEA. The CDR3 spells CSVAVTGSDYGYTF. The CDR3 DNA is TGCAGCGTTGCTGTGACAGGGAGCGATTATGGCTACACCTTC.

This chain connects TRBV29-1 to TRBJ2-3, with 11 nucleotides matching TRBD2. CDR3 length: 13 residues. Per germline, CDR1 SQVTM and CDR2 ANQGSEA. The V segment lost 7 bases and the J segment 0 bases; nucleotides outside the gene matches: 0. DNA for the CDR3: TGCAGCGGGACTAGCGGGAGCACAGATACGCAGTATTTT. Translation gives CSGTSGSTDTQYF.

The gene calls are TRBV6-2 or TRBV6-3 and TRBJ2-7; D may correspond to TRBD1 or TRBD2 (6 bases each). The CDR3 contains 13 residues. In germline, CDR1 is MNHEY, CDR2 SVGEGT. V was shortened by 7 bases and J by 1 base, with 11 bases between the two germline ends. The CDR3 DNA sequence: TGTGCCAGCAACCTAGGGGGGTCCTACGAGCAGTACTTC. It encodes CASNLGGSYEQYF.

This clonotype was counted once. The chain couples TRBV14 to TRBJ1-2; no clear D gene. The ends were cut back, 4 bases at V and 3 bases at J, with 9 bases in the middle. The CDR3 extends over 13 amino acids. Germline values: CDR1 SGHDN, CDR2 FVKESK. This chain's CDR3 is CASSPRYDYGYTF. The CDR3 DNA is TGTGCCAGCAGCCCTCGATACGACTATGGCTACACCTTC.

DNA of the CDR3: TGTGCCAGCAGTCCCTCTTCGGGAACTGAAGCTTTCTTT. It translates to CASSPSSGTEAFF. V and J are TRBV27 and TRBJ1-1, with unresolved D. The V end was cut by 5 bases, the J end by 5 bases, with 12 bases between. The germline V gene has CDR1 MNHEY and CDR2 SMNVEV (reference sequence). This CDR3 is 13 amino acids long.